The 19 T cell receptor beta chains below come from one sample, sequenced in a study of blood T cell repertoires in COVID-19 (TCRdb year 2020). Preparation of the library involved the immunoSEQ multiplex PCR assay. The source is immuneACCESS, and TCRdb retained only in-frame sequences with V and J called. Part of the clones is not carried over; for the studies checked, unresolved V genes explain less than half of this, and the remainder is unexplained. The sample yields around 140,000 clones; 80% to 90% were counted once. The ten largest account for 2.4% of the sample. The sequencing input was PBMCs or T cells enriched from blood (not recorded which). The receptors originated from a man aged 40-55 years with acute COVID-19.

The chain is built from TRBV28 and TRBJ1-3; 7 bases map to TRBD1. CDR3 length: 13 residues. Germline CDR1 and CDR2: MDHEN and SYDVKM. The junction had 3 bases not matched to a gene; V was cut back by 3 bases and J by 7 bases. The CDR3 here is CASSFPRGNTIYF. CDR3 coding DNA: TGTGCCAGCAGTTTCCCCAGGGGGAACACCATATATTTT.

J is TRBJ1-4 and V is TRBV30; D is uncertain. Germline CDR1 GTSNPN, CDR2 SVGIG (reference sequence). CDR3 length equals 13 residues. V lost 8 bases and J lost 6, with 16 bases in between. The CDR3 is CAGTPNLDEKLFF. The CDR3 DNA reads TGTGCCGGAACCCCCAATCTAGATGAAAAACTGTTTTTT. The full variable domain, completed using reference TRBV30 and TRBJ1-4, is SQTIHQWPATLVQPVGSPLSLECTVEGTSNPNLYWYRQAAGRGLQLLFYSVGIGQISSEVPQNLSASRPQDRQFILSSKKLLLSDSGFYLCAGTPNLDEKLFFGSGTQLSVL.

This clone was seen only once. The V call is TRBV6-5, the J call TRBJ1-1, with a weak D call TRBD1 (6 bases). The germline gives CDR1 MNHEY, CDR2 SVGAGI. The CDR3 runs 11 residues. Trimming removed 7 bases from V and 4 bases from J, with 7 bases in between. The DNA of the CDR3 is TGTGCCAGCACCAGGGGCACTGAAGCTTTCTTT. Translating gives CASTRGTEAFF.

This clone has more than one count but fewer than ten. This chain uses TRBV27 with TRBJ1-5; TRBD1 might be the D (6 bases). The CDR3 consists of 14 residues. V was cut by 4 bases and J by 3 bases, with 10 bases left in between. Germline V CDR1 and CDR2: MNHEY, SMNVEV (reference sequence). The CDR3 is CASSSRGPNQPQHF. The CDR3 DNA sequence: TGTGCCAGCAGTTCCAGGGGACCCAATCAGCCCCAGCATTTT.

V and J are TRBV29-1 and TRBJ2-7; 9 bases map to TRBD1. Germline CDR1 reads SQVTM; CDR2 reads ANQGSEA. The CDR3 sequence is 14 residues long. The V gene end was trimmed by 3 bases and the J gene end by 4 bases; junction bases not matched to a gene: 7. The CDR3 sequence is CSVEEGGQGYEQYF. DNA of the CDR3: TGCAGCGTTGAGGAGGGGGGACAGGGATACGAGCAGTACTTC.

This clone was observed a handful of times. The chain combines TRBV6-5 with TRBJ1-1; 7 bases match TRBD1. The CDR3 spans 15 residues. V was clipped by 2 bases and J by 4 bases; unmatched bases: 7. The germline V gene has CDR1 MNHEY and CDR2 SVGAGI. The CDR3 DNA sequence: TGTGCCAGCAGTTACACGGACAGGCCCCCCACTGAAGCTTTCTTT. Its protein is CASSYTDRPPTEAFF.

V usage is TRBV7-3 and J usage is TRBJ2-3; no firm D call. The V end lost 2 bases, the J end lost 4 bases, and 13 bases lay between the germline ends. CDR3 length equals 15 residues. The germline gives CDR1 SGHTA, CDR2 FQGTGA. This chain's CDR3 is CASSLDPAGADTQYF. The CDR3 DNA reads as TGTGCCAGCAGCTTAGACCCAGCCGGAGCAGATACGCAGTATTTT.

The rearrangement uses TRBV6-1 and TRBJ2-7; D gene ambiguous. V was pared by 3 bases and J by 6 bases, with 6 bases between. The CDR3 length is 11 residues. In germline, CDR1 is MNHNS, CDR2 SASEGT. CDR3 residues: CASSDTGEQYF. The DNA of the CDR3 is TGTGCCAGCAGTGACACCGGCGAGCAGTACTTC.

The J gene is TRBJ2-3, the V gene TRBV3-1 (or the pseudogene TRBV3-2); 12 bases are a match to TRBD2. The germline V gene encodes CDR1 LGHDT and CDR2 YNNKEL (reference sequence). This CDR3 is 17 amino acids long. With V trimmed by 4 bases and J by 3 bases, 8 bases remained unmatched. In DNA, the CDR3 is TGTGCCAGCAGCCCTGGACTAGCGGGAACGGGAACAGATACGCAGTATTTT. As protein: CASSPGLAGTGTDTQYF.

The chain employs TRBV15 and TRBJ1-5; 7 bases are a match to TRBD1. The ends lost 0 bases at V and 11 bases at J; junction bases unmatched: 13. Germline V lookup: CDR1 LNHNV, CDR2 YYDKDF (reference sequence). The length of the CDR3 is 16 residues. CDR3 in amino acids: CATSREWTGPVEAQHF. The CDR3 DNA is TGTGCCACCAGCAGAGAATGGACAGGCCCCGTCGAGGCCCAGCATTTT. The full variable domain, completed using reference TRBV15 and TRBJ1-5, is DAMVIQNPRYQVTQFGKPVTLSCSQTLNHNVMYWYQQKSSQAPKLLFHYYDKDFNNEADTPDNFQSRRPNTSFCFLDIRSPGLGDTAMYLCATSREWTGPVEAQHFGDGTRLSIL.

The chain combines TRBV30 with TRBJ1-2; 8 bases map to TRBD1. The ends lost 4 bases at V and 2 bases at J; junction bases unmatched: 0. Per germline, CDR1 GTSNPN and CDR2 SVGIG (reference sequence). This CDR3 comprises 12 residues. CDR3 loop: CAWTGGNYGYTF. In DNA, the CDR3 is TGTGCCTGGACAGGGGGCAACTATGGCTACACCTTC.

This clone was observed a few times. This sequence joins TRBV6-5 and TRBJ1-1, with 7 bases that match TRBD1. CDR3 length: 13 residues. Per germline, CDR1 MNHEY and CDR2 SVGAGI. Trimming at V came to 4 bases and at J to 4 bases, leaving 3 bases not matched to a gene. The CDR3 region is CASSSRQGTEAFF. CDR3 coding DNA: TGTGCCAGCAGTTCACGACAGGGCACTGAAGCTTTCTTT.

The DNA for the CDR3 is TGTGCCAGCAGCTTTCGTCAGGGATTATACTACGAGCAGTACTTC. Its translation: CASSFRQGLYYEQYF. The chain recombines TRBV5-6 with TRBJ2-7, with D maybe TRBD1 (5 bases). The CDR3 loop spans 15 amino acids. The germline V and J ends were trimmed by 2 bases and 3 bases, with 15 bases remaining between them. The germline CDR1 and CDR2 sequences are SGHDT and YYEEEE.

This chain joins TRBV28 and TRBJ1-4, with 7 bases aligning to TRBD1. V trimming: 6 bases; J trimming: 8 bases; junction bases outside the gene matches: 9. The CDR3 sequence is 14 residues long. Germline CDR1 reads MDHEN; CDR2 reads SYDVKM. CDR3 sequence reads: CASRPTGVREKLFF. The CDR3 bases are TGTGCCAGCAGACCAACAGGGGTCCGGGAAAAACTGTTTTTT.

The rearrangement joins TRBV20-1 to TRBJ2-2, with D tentatively TRBD1 (6 bases). This CDR3 spans 16 amino acids. Germline V gene sequence: CDR1 DFQATT, CDR2 SNEGSKA (reference sequence). V lost 3 bases and J lost 4, with 18 bases in between. The CDR3 sequence: CSASRPPGQGTGELFF. DNA for the CDR3: TGCAGTGCTAGTCGCCCACCGGGACAAGGCACCGGGGAGCTGTTTTTT.

This clone turned up a few times. This chain joins TRBV2 and TRBJ1-2, with 7 bases fitting TRBD1. V was clipped by 5 bases and J by 4 bases; unmatched bases: 4. CDR1 is SNHLY, CDR2 FYNNEI, per germline. The CDR3 covers 13 residues. The CDR3: CASSIGTAYGYTF. CDR3 DNA sequence: TGTGCCAGCAGTATCGGGACAGCCTATGGCTACACCTTC.

The chain links TRBV3-1 (or the pseudogene TRBV3-2) to TRBJ1-3; D possibly corresponds to TRBD1 (5 bases). The CDR3 is 13 amino acids. CDR1 LGHDT and CDR2 YNNKEL come from the germline V gene (reference sequence). Deletions cut 8 bases from V and 1 base from J, with 9 bases between. CDR3 coding DNA: TGTGCCAGCGCCGGGGGGTCTGGAAACACCATATATTTT. Translating gives CASAGGSGNTIYF.

The V gene is TRBV7-2, the J gene TRBJ1-1; D unresolved. Germline CDR1 and CDR2: SGHTA and FQGNSA. The V end lost 4 bases, the J end lost 3 bases, and 12 bases lay between the germline ends. The CDR3 covers 14 residues. The CDR3 reads CASSSRGGDTEAFF. As DNA, the CDR3 is TGTGCCAGCAGCTCCCGCGGCGGGGACACTGAAGCTTTCTTT.

This rearrangement joins TRBV19 to TRBJ1-6, with 7 bases aligning to TRBD1. The V and J ends lost 5 bases and 3 bases, in that order; junction bases with no gene match: 4. The length of the CDR3 is 15 residues. Looked up from germline, CDR1 is LNHDA and CDR2 is SQIVND (reference sequence). The CDR3 region is CASSVRTGYNSPLHF. For the CDR3, the DNA is TGTGCCAGTAGTGTCCGGACAGGCTATAATTCACCCCTCCACTTT.